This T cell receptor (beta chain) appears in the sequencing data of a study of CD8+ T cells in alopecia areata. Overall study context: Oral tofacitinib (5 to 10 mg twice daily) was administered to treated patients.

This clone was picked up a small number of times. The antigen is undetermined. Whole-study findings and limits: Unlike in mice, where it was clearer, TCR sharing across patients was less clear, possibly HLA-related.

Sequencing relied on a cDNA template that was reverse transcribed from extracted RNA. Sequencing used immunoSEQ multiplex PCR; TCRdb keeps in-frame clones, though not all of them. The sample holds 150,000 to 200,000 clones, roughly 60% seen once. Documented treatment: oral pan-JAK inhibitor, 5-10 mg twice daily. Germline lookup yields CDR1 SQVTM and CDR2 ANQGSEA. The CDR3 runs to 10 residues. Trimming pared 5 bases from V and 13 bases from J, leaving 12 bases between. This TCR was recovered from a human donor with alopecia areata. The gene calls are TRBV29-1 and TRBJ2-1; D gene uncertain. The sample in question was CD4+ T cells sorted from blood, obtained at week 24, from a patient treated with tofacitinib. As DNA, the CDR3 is TGCAGCGTTTTCACACTAAACCAGTTCTTC. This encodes CSVFTLNQFF.